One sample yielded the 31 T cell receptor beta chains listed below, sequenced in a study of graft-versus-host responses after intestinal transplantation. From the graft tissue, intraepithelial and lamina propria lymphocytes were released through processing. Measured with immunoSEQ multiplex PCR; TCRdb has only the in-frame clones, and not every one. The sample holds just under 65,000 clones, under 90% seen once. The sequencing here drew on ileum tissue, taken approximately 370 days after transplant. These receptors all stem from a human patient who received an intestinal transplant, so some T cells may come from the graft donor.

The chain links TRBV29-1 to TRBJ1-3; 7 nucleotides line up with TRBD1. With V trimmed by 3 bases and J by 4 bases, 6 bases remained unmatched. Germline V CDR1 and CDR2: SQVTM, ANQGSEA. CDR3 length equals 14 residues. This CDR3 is CSVETGSSGNTIYF. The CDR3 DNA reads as TGCAGCGTTGAGACAGGGTCCTCCGGAAACACCATATATTTT.

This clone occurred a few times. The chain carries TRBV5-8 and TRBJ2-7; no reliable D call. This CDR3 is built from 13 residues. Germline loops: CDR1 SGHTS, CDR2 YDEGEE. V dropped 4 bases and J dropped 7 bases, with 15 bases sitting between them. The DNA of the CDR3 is TGTGCCAGCAGCCCATCATGGTTCGGGGAGCAGTACTTC. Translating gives CASSPSWFGEQYF.

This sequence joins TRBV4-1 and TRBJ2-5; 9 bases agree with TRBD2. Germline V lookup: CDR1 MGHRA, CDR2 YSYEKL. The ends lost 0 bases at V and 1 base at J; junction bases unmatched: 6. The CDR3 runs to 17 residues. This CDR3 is CASSQEGLAGVQETQYF. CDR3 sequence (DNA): TGCGCCAGCAGCCAAGAAGGATTAGCGGGGGTCCAAGAGACCCAGTACTTC.

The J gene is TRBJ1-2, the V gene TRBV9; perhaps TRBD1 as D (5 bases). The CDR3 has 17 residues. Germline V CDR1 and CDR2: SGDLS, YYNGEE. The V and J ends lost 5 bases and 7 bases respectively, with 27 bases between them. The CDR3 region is CASRRSPIGRGSGGYTF. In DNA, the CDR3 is TGTGCCAGCAGACGTAGTCCCATAGGTAGGGGCTCTGGTGGCTACACCTTC.

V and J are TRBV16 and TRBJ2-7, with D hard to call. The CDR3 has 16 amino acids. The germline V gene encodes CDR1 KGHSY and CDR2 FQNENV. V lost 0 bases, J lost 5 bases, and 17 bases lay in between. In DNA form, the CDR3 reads TGTGCCAGCAGCCAATCGACGGGCGCTCAACCGGACGAGCAGTACTTC. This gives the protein CASSQSTGAQPDEQYF. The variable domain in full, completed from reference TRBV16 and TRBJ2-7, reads GEEVAQTPKHLVRGEGQKAKLYCAPIKGHSYVFWYQQVLKNEFKFLISFQNENVFDETGMPKERFSAKCLPNSPCSLEIQATKLEDSAVYFCASSQSTGAQPDEQYFGPGTRLTVT.

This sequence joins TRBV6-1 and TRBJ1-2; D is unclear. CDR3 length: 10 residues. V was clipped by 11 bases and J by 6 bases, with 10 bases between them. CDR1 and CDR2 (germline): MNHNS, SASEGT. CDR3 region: CASEGHGYTF. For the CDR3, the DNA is TGTGCCTCCGAGGGCCATGGCTACACCTTC.

This chain's CDR3 is CASSQLRQGLDEKLFF. In nucleotides, the CDR3 is TGCGCCAGCAGCCAACTACGACAGGGTCTGGATGAAAAACTGTTTTTT. The chain combines TRBV4-1 with TRBJ1-4; TRBD1 matches at 7 bases. Trimming removed 2 bases from V and 6 bases from J; junction bases left unmatched: 9. Germline CDR1 is MGHRA and CDR2 is YSYEKL. The CDR3 extends over 16 amino acids.

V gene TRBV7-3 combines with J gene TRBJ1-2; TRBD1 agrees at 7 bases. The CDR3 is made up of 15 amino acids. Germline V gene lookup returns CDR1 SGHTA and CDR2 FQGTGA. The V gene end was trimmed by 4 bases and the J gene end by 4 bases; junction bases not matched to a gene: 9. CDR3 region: CASSSITGTAYGYTF. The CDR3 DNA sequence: TGTGCCAGCAGCTCGATTACCGGGACAGCCTATGGCTACACCTTC. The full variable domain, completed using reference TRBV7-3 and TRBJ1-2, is GAGVSQTPSNKVTEKGKYVELRCDPISGHTALYWYRQSLGQGPEFLIYFQGTGAADDSGLPNDRFFAVRPEGSVSTLKIQRTERGDSAVYLCASSSITGTAYGYTFGSGTRLTVV.

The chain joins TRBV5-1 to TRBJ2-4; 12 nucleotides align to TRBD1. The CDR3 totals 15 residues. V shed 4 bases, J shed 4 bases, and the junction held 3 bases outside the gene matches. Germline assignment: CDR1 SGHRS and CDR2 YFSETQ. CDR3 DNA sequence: TGCGCCAGCAGCGGGACAGGGGGCTGGAAAAACATTCAGTACTTC. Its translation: CASSGTGGWKNIQYF.

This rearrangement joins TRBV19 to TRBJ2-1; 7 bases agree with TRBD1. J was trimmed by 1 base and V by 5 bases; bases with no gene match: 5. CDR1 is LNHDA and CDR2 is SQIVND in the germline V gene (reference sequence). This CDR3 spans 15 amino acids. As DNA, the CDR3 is TGTGCCAGTAGTGCCCCGGGACAGTCCTACAATGAGCAGTTCTTC. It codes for CASSAPGQSYNEQFF.

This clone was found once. The CDR3 nucleotides read TGTGCCAGCAGTTTCGGGGAGAACACTGAAGCTTTCTTT. Encoded protein: CASSFGENTEAFF. The chain is built from TRBV28 and TRBJ1-1, with D unresolved. V gave up 3 bases and J gave up 1 base, with 6 bases separating them. This CDR3 region has 13 residues. CDR1 and CDR2 from the germline V gene are MDHEN and SYDVKM. Together with reference TRBV28 and TRBJ1-1, the CDR3 gives the full variable domain: DVKVTQSSRYLVKRTGEKVFLECVQDMDHENMFWYRQDPGLGLRLIYFSYDVKMKEKGDIPEGYSVSREKKERFSLILESASTNQTSMYLCASSFGENTEAFFGQGTRLTVV.

CDR3 DNA sequence: TGTGCCAGCAGCGTAGGTGGGAAGGCCAACGTCCTGACTTTC. This translates into CASSVGGKANVLTF. The chain recombines TRBV9 with TRBJ2-6; D call uncertain. Trimming removed 0 bases from V and 6 bases from J, with 7 bases in between. The CDR3 is 14 amino acids. Germline assignment: CDR1 SGDLS and CDR2 YYNGEE.

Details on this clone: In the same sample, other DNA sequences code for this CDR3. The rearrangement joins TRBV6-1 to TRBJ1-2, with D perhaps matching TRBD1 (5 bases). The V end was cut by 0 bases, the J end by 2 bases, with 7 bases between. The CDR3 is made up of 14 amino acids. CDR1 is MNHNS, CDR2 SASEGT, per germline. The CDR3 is CASSEAGRNYGYTF. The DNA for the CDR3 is TGTGCCAGCAGTGAAGCGGGGCGGAACTATGGCTACACCTTC.

DNA for the CDR3: TGTGCCAGCAGCTCGATTAGCGAGACACCAGATACGCAGTATTTT. Translated: CASSSISETPDTQYF. The V call is TRBV7-2, the J call TRBJ2-3; D is perhaps TRBD2 (5 bases). This CDR3 is built from 15 residues. In germline, CDR1 is SGHTA, CDR2 FQGNSA. V gave up 4 bases and J gave up 4 bases, with 15 bases separating them.

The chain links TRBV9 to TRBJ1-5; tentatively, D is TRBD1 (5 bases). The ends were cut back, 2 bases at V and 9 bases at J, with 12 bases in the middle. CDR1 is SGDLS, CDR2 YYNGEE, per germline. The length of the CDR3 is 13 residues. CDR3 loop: CASSVGGTGPQHF. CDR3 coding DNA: TGTGCCAGCAGCGTGGGGGGGACTGGGCCCCAGCATTTT.

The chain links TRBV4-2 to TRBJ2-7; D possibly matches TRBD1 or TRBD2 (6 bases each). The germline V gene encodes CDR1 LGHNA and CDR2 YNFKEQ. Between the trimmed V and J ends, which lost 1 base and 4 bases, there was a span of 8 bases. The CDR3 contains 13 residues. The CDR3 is CASSQGGGYEQYF. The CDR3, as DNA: TGTGCCAGCAGCCAAGGAGGGGGGTACGAGCAGTACTTC.

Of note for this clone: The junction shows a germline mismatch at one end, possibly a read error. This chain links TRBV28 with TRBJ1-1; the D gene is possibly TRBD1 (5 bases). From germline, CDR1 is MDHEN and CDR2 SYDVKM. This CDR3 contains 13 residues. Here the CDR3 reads CASSLWGERGASF. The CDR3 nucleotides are TGTGCCAGCAGTTTATGGGGGGAGAGGGGCGCTTCCTTT.

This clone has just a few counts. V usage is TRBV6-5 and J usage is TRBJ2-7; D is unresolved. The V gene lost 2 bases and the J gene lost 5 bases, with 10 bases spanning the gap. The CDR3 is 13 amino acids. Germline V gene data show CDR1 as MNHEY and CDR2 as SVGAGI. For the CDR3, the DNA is TGTGCCAGCAGTTACGGTGGGGATAACGAGCAGTACTTC. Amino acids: CASSYGGDNEQYF.

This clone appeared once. The CDR3, as DNA: TGTGCCAGCAGTTACGATTTCAGACAGGGGGGGGACGAGCAGTACTTC. Its protein product is CASSYDFRQGGDEQYF. The rearrangement uses TRBV6-5 and TRBJ2-7, with 9 bases matching TRBD1. J gave up 5 bases and V 2 bases, and 10 bases lay outside the gene matches. The germline gives CDR1 MNHEY, CDR2 SVGAGI. This CDR3 is built from 16 residues.

This CDR3 reads CASSDPTGTSGSSYTQYF. The CDR3 DNA follows: TGTGCCAGCAGTGATCCCACCGGGACTAGCGGGAGCTCCTATACGCAGTATTTT. The J gene is TRBJ2-3, the V gene TRBV6-1; TRBD2 agrees at 14 bases. V lost 3 bases and J lost 7; bases outside the gene matches: 12. Germline-derived CDR1 and CDR2 are MNHNS and SASEGT. The CDR3 length is 18 residues.

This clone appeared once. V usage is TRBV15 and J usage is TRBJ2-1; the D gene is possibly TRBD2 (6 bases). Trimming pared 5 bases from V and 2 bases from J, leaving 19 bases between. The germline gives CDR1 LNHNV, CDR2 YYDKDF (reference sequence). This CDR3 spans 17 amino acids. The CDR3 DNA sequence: TGTGCCACCAGCCGGGAGTACGCAATTACCCCCTACAATGAGCAGTTCTTC. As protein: CATSREYAITPYNEQFF.

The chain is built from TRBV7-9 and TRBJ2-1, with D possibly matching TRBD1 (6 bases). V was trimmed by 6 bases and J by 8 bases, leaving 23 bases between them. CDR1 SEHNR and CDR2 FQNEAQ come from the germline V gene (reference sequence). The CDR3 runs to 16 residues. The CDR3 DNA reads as TGTGCCAGCAGTCATGCGTTTGTGAACAGGGTTTATGAGCAGTTCTTC. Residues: CASSHAFVNRVYEQFF.

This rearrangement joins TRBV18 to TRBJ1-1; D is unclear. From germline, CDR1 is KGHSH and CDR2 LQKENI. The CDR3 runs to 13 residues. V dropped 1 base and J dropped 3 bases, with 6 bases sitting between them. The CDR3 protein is CASSPRQYTEAFF. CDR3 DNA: TGTGCCAGCTCACCACGGCAGTACACTGAAGCTTTCTTT.

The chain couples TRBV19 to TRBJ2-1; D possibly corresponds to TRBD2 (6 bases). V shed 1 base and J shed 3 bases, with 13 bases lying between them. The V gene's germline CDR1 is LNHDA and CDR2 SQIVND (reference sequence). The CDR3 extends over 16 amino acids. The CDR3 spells CASSIVGGGNYNEQFF. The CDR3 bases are TGTGCCAGTAGTATAGTTGGGGGAGGAAACTACAATGAGCAGTTCTTC.

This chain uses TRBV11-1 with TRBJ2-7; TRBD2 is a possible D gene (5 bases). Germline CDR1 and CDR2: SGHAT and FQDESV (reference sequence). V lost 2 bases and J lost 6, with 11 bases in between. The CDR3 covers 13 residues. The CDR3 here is CASSLNSGREQYF. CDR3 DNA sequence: TGTGCCAGCAGCTTAAACAGCGGTCGCGAGCAGTACTTC.

CDR3 DNA: TGTGCCAGCAGTGAACGGGCGAACACTGAAGCTTTCTTT. It is translated as CASSERANTEAFF. V is TRBV6-1 and J is TRBJ1-1; D is uncertain. V shed 2 bases and J shed 1 base, with 5 bases lying between them. This CDR3 region has 13 residues. Germline CDR1 and CDR2: MNHNS and SASEGT.

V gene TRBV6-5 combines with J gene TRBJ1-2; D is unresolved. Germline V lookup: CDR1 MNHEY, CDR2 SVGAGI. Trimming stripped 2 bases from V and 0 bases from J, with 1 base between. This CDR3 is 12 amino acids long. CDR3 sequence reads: CASSYTNYGYTF. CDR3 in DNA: TGTGCCAGCAGTTACACTAACTATGGCTACACCTTC.

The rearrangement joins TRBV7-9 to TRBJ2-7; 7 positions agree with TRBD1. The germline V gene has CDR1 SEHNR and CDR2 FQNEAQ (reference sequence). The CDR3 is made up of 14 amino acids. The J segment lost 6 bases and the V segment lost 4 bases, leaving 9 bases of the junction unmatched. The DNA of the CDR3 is TGTGCCAGCAGCTCGACAGGGAGTAGCCTCGAGCAGTACTTC. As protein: CASSSTGSSLEQYF. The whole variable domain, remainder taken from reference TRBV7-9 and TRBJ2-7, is DTGVSQNPRHKITKRGQNVTFRCDPISEHNRLYWYRQTLGQGPEFLTYFQNEAQLEKSRLLSDRFSAERPKGSFSTLEIQRTEQGDSAMYLCASSSTGSSLEQYFGPGTRLTVT.

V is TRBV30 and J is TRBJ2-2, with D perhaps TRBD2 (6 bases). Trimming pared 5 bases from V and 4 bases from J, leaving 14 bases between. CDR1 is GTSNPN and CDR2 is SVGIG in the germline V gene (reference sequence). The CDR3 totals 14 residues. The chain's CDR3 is CAWDPLGGTGELFF. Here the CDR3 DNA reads TGTGCCTGGGATCCCCTGGGAGGCACCGGGGAGCTGTTTTTT. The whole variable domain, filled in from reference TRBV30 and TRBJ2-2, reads SQTIHQWPATLVQPVGSPLSLECTVEGTSNPNLYWYRQAAGRGLQLLFYSVGIGQISSEVPQNLSASRPQDRQFILSSKKLLLSDSGFYLCAWDPLGGTGELFFGEGSRLTVL.

CDR3 sequence reads: CASSYGSPTYEQYF. In nucleotides, the CDR3 is TGTGCCAGCAGTTACGGATCCCCGACCTACGAGCAGTACTTC. This chain uses TRBV6-6 with TRBJ2-7; D unresolved. The ends were cut back, 2 bases at V and 2 bases at J, with 10 bases in the middle. The CDR3 contains 14 residues. Germline CDR1 reads MNHNY; CDR2 reads SVGAGI (reference sequence).

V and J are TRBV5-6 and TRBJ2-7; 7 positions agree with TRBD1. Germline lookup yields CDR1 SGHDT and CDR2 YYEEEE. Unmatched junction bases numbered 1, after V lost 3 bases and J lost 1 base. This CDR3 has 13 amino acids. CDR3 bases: TGTGCCAGCAGCTCGGGACAGTCCTACGAGCAGTACTTC. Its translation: CASSSGQSYEQYF.